The 24 T cell receptor beta chains given below trace back to one sample, sequenced in a study of identifying expanded T cells in peripheral blood. Produced via immunoSEQ multiplex PCR; TCRdb's table is partial and in-frame only. Here the sample spans 70,000 to 95,000 clones, 88% being singletons. The sequenced sample was blood. These receptors all come from a person between 18 and 75 years old in good health.

The V call is TRBV11-3, the J call TRBJ2-1; possibly TRBD1 or TRBD2 for D (5 bases each). CDR1 is SGHNT and CDR2 is YENEEA in the germline V gene. The CDR3 is 15 amino acids. The V end lost 5 bases, the J end lost 5 bases, and 16 bases lay between the germline ends. DNA of the CDR3: TGTGCCAGCAGCCTAAGGCAGGGACCTCACAATGAGCAGTTCTTC. Translated: CASSLRQGPHNEQFF. Together with reference TRBV11-3 and TRBJ2-1, the CDR3 gives the full variable domain: EAGVVQSPRYKIIEKKQPVAFWCNPISGHNTLYWYLQNLGQGPELLIRYENEEAVDDSQLPKDRFSAERLKGVDSTLKIQPAELGDSAVYLCASSLRQGPHNEQFFGPGTRLTVL.

V and J are TRBV7-9 and TRBJ2-1; 8 bases map to TRBD1. The CDR3 extends over 17 amino acids. Trimming removed 1 base from V and 5 bases from J; junction bases left unmatched: 10. In germline, CDR1 is SEHNR, CDR2 FQNEAQ (reference sequence). The CDR3 region is CASSLGGQDQRNNEQFF. The CDR3 nucleotides read TGTGCCAGCAGCTTAGGGGGACAGGACCAACGCAACAATGAGCAGTTCTTC.

The rearrangement uses TRBV12-5 and TRBJ2-7; D unresolved. The germline V gene encodes CDR1 LGHNT and CDR2 FRNRAP. V lost 0 bases and J 2 bases, leaving 11 bases between the germline ends. The CDR3 loop spans 15 amino acids. The chain's CDR3 is CASGLVPGPPYEQYF. The CDR3 coding sequence is TGTGCTAGTGGTTTGGTACCTGGGCCGCCCTACGAGCAGTACTTC.

The rearrangement joins TRBV7-3 to TRBJ2-3; 7 bases map to TRBD1. CDR3 length: 15 amino acids. V lost 5 bases and J lost 0; bases outside the gene matches: 5. From germline, CDR1 is SGHTA and CDR2 FQGTGA. The CDR3 DNA follows: TGTGCCAGCAGCCCCCCAGGGGGTAGCACAGATACGCAGTATTTT. As protein: CASSPPGGSTDTQYF.

This clone has a single count. The rearrangement joins TRBV6-5 to TRBJ1-3; 8 bases line up with TRBD1. Germline CDR1 and CDR2: MNHEY and SVGAGI. The CDR3 contains 15 residues. V lost 4 bases, J lost 0 bases, and 2 bases stayed unmatched. The CDR3 spells CASSLTGGSGNTIYF. DNA of the CDR3: TGTGCCAGCAGTTTAACAGGGGGCTCTGGAAACACCATATATTTT.

V and J are TRBV6-4 and TRBJ1-6, with D perhaps TRBD1 (5 bases). Trimming took 6 bases from V and 5 from J, leaving 11 bases between them. This CDR3 has 14 amino acids. From germline, CDR1 is MRHNA and CDR2 SNTAGT. The CDR3 spells CASSPGPDNSPLHF. The CDR3 DNA reads as TGTGCCAGCAGCCCGGGACCGGATAATTCACCCCTCCACTTT.

This chain links TRBV7-9 with TRBJ2-5; tentatively, D is TRBD2 (6 bases). The V end was cut by 3 bases, the J end by 5 bases, with 16 bases between. The CDR3 is 15 amino acids. Germline values: CDR1 SEHNR, CDR2 FQNEAQ (reference sequence). CDR3 amino acids: CASSFPGAQRETQYF. CDR3 nucleotide sequence: TGTGCCAGCAGCTTCCCGGGAGCGCAGCGGGAGACCCAGTACTTC.

In this sample, this clone turned up once. The V and J genes are TRBV28 and TRBJ2-7, with 7 nucleotides matching TRBD1. The V and J ends lost 7 bases and 2 bases, in that order; junction bases with no gene match: 5. The CDR3 loop spans 13 amino acids. Germline CDR1 is MDHEN and CDR2 is SYDVKM. The CDR3 region has the DNA TGTGCCAGCAAACGACAGGGTACCTACGAGCAGTACTTC. Its translation: CASKRQGTYEQYF.

The rearrangement uses TRBV27 and TRBJ1-2; 7 nucleotides line up with TRBD1. The CDR3 sequence is 14 residues long. Per germline, CDR1 MNHEY and CDR2 SMNVEV (reference sequence). The J segment lost 6 bases and the V segment lost 0 bases, leaving 4 bases of the junction unmatched. CDR3 coding DNA: TGTGCCAGCAGTTTATCTTCAGGGGGGAATGGCTACACCTTC. The encoded protein is CASSLSSGGNGYTF.

The chain combines TRBV28 with TRBJ1-1, with D possibly matching TRBD1 (6 bases). Germline V lookup: CDR1 MDHEN, CDR2 SYDVKM. This CDR3 is built from 14 residues. V was pared by 6 bases and J by 4 bases, with 15 bases between. The CDR3 protein is CASSLTGRGTEAFF. The CDR3 DNA sequence: TGTGCCAGCAGCCTCACAGGGAGGGGCACTGAAGCTTTCTTT.

The rearrangement links TRBV7-2 to TRBJ2-5; D gene ambiguous. Germline assignment: CDR1 SGHTA and CDR2 FQGNSA. CDR3 size: 12 residues. The germline V and J ends were trimmed by 4 bases and 5 bases, with 8 bases remaining between them. CDR3 sequence: CASSSLWETQYF. DNA for the CDR3: TGTGCCAGCAGCTCATTGTGGGAGACCCAGTACTTC.

In the case of this clone: Other DNA sequences from this sample encode an identical CDR3 as well. This rearrangement joins TRBV2 to TRBJ2-7; D is uncertain. The CDR3 sequence is 11 residues long. V was pared by 4 bases and J by 2 bases, with 3 bases between. CDR1 SNHLY and CDR2 FYNNEI come from the germline V gene. CDR3 DNA: TGTGCCAGCAGTGGAGCCTACGAGCAGTACTTC. The encoded protein is CASSGAYEQYF.

The J gene is TRBJ2-2, the V gene TRBV7-2, with no clear D. CDR3 size: 12 residues. V lost 6 bases, J lost 7 bases, and 9 bases lay in between. The germline V gene has CDR1 SGHTA and CDR2 FQGNSA. CDR3 loop: CASRRTGGELFF. The DNA for the CDR3 is TGTGCCAGCAGGCGGACGGGCGGGGAGCTGTTTTTT. Full variable domain (outside the CDR3, taken from reference TRBV7-2 and TRBJ2-2): GAGVSQSPSNKVTEKGKDVELRCDPISGHTALYWYRQSLGQGLEFLIYFQGNSAPDKSGLPSDRFSAERTGGSVSTLTIQRTQQEDSAVYLCASRRTGGELFFGEGSRLTVL.

The chain joins TRBV13 to TRBJ2-7; D not resolved. This CDR3 has 12 amino acids. CDR1 and CDR2 (germline): PRHDT, FYEKMQ (reference sequence). V gave up 2 bases and J gave up 3 bases, with 5 bases separating them. The CDR3 DNA is TGTGCCAGCAGCTTATCTGGCTACGAGCAGTACTTC. This gives the protein CASSLSGYEQYF.

The chain recombines TRBV10-1 with TRBJ2-3; 10 bases line up with TRBD2. Germline trimming cut 8 bases from V and 6 bases from J; bases unmatched to any gene: 11. The length of the CDR3 is 15 residues. The germline V gene encodes CDR1 WNHNN and CDR2 SYGVQD (reference sequence). CDR3 sequence (DNA): TGCGCCAGCGCTAGCGGGAGTTCGATCGTCGATACGCAGTATTTT. It translates to CASASGSSIVDTQYF.

The rearrangement links TRBV2 to TRBJ1-1; D gene unclear. The V and J ends lost 5 bases and 0 bases respectively, with 13 bases between them. Germline assignment: CDR1 SNHLY and CDR2 FYNNEI. The CDR3 has 15 amino acids. CDR3 amino acids: CASSYPGSMNTEAFF. The CDR3 bases are TGTGCCAGCAGTTACCCCGGGAGCATGAACACTGAAGCTTTCTTT.

The chain links TRBV7-8 to TRBJ1-1; D is perhaps TRBD1 (5 bases). Trimming pared 3 bases from V and 2 bases from J, leaving 10 bases between. Looked up from germline, CDR1 is SGHVS and CDR2 is FQNEAQ. This CDR3 comprises 14 residues. CDR3 region: CASSFVGRNTEAFF. CDR3 nucleotides: TGTGCCAGCAGCTTCGTGGGGCGAAACACTGAAGCTTTCTTT.

The rearrangement links TRBV27 to TRBJ2-1; TRBD2 matches at 7 bases. CDR3 length: 14 amino acids. Germline loops: CDR1 MNHEY, CDR2 SMNVEV (reference sequence). The V gene end was trimmed by 4 bases and the J gene end by 5 bases; junction bases not matched to a gene: 5. CDR3 sequence reads: CASSYRTSNNEQFF. The CDR3 coding sequence is TGTGCCAGCAGTTATAGGACTAGTAACAATGAGCAGTTCTTC.

The rearrangement joins TRBV28 to TRBJ2-7; D perhaps matches TRBD1 (6 bases). Germline CDR1 reads MDHEN; CDR2 reads SYDVKM. The CDR3 length is 16 residues. The V and J ends lost 6 bases and 6 bases respectively, with 24 bases between them. The DNA for the CDR3 is TGTGCCAGCAGAACTTTCCAATACGACAGGAGCTTCGAGCAGTACTTC. It is translated as CASRTFQYDRSFEQYF.

The chain links TRBV9 to TRBJ1-3, with 7 bases fitting TRBD1. The germline V gene has CDR1 SGDLS and CDR2 YYNGEE. V gave up 2 bases and J gave up 4 bases; unmatched junction bases: 12. The CDR3 totals 17 residues. The CDR3 nucleotides are TGTGCCAGCAGCGTCACTGACAGGGTACTGAGAGGAAACACCATATATTTT. Translated: CASSVTDRVLRGNTIYF.

This chain links TRBV6-5 with TRBJ1-5; D possibly corresponds to TRBD1 (6 bases). The germline V gene encodes CDR1 MNHEY and CDR2 SVGAGI. The CDR3 sequence is 16 residues long. V gave up 0 bases and J gave up 2 bases, with 11 bases separating them. CDR3 amino acids: CASSYSWGQGNQPQHF. The CDR3 DNA sequence: TGTGCCAGCAGTTACTCGTGGGGGCAGGGCAATCAGCCCCAGCATTTT.

This clone is a singleton in its sample. V gene TRBV13 combines with J gene TRBJ2-2; D could derive from TRBD1 or TRBD2 (5 bases each). The CDR3 runs to 15 residues. V was clipped by 0 bases and J by 5 bases, with 10 bases between them. The V gene's germline CDR1 is PRHDT and CDR2 FYEKMQ (reference sequence). The CDR3 is CASSLGREGTGELFF. CDR3 bases: TGTGCCAGCAGCTTAGGAAGAGAGGGGACCGGGGAGCTGTTTTTT. Combining the CDR3 with reference TRBV13 and TRBJ2-2 gives the whole variable domain AAGVIQSPRHLIKEKRETATLKCYPIPRHDTVYWYQQGPGQDPQFLISFYEKMQSDKGSIPDRFSAQQFSDYHSELNMSSLELGDSALYFCASSLGREGTGELFFGEGSRLTVL.

This sequence joins TRBV2 and TRBJ1-1, with a possible D match to TRBD1 (6 bases). This CDR3 contains 12 residues. With 4 bases removed from V and 13 bases from J, the gap between germline ends came to 16 bases. The germline CDR1 and CDR2 sequences are SNHLY and FYNNEI. CDR3 nucleotide sequence: TGTGCCAGCAGTGGGGGGGCCGTCCGCGGTTTCTTT. It encodes CASSGGAVRGFF.

V is TRBV28 and J is TRBJ2-7; D gene ambiguous. CDR3 length: 17 residues. With 2 bases removed from V and 2 bases from J, the gap between germline ends came to 19 bases. The germline V gene has CDR1 MDHEN and CDR2 SYDVKM. CDR3 sequence: CASSLAAELRTAYEQYF. The DNA for the CDR3 is TGTGCCAGCAGTTTAGCGGCGGAACTGCGAACCGCCTACGAGCAGTACTTC.